This T cell receptor beta chain stems from a study of blood T cell repertoires in COVID-19. The CDR3 is 14 amino acids. Germline V gene lookup returns CDR1 LGHDT and CDR2 YNNKEL (reference sequence). V gave up 4 bases and J gave up 2 bases; unmatched junction bases: 3. TCRdb's copy holds only in-frame clones and misses some; the assay was immunoSEQ multiplex PCR. Altogether 200,000 to 300,000 clones are present, around 90% being singletons, with the ten largest covering roughly 0.8%. The sample consisted of peripheral blood. This TCR was recovered from a woman between 25 and 40 years old with acute or convalescent COVID-19. J is TRBJ2-7 and V is TRBV3-1 (or the pseudogene TRBV3-2), with 9 bases that match TRBD1. The CDR3 region is CASSLGQGAYEQYF. The CDR3 DNA sequence: TGTGCCAGCAGCCTGGGACAGGGCGCCTACGAGCAGTACTTC.